A single sample is the source of the 19 T cell receptor beta chains below, sequenced in a study of preoperative IRX-2 immunotherapy in early breast cancer. Treatment: preoperative locoregional IRX-2 cytokine immunotherapy. The protocol was immunoSEQ multiplex PCR, while the TCRdb copy is restricted to in-frame clones and leaves out a portion. This table holds approximately 38,000 clones, approximately 80% found once. The sample was lymph node tissue, taken after IRX-2 immunotherapy. Receptors were obtained from a human donor with breast cancer.

The chain couples TRBV7-5 to TRBJ2-1; the table's D call TRBD2 went unverified against the DNA. TRBV7-5 is a recognized pseudogene. The CDR3 totals 16 residues. In nucleotides, the CDR3 is TGTGCCAGCAGCTTGGCCGGGACTAGCGGGCGTAGTGAGCAGTTCTTC. Protein product: CASSLAGTSGRSEQFF.

The CDR3 sequence: CASSDPSVVVNTGELFF. For the CDR3, the DNA is TGTGCCAGCAGTGATCCTTCGGTTGTGGTGAACACCGGGGAGCTGTTTTTT. V gene TRBV6-8 combines with J gene TRBJ2-2; D is unclear. The CDR3 sequence is 17 residues long. Between the trimmed V and J ends, which lost 5 bases and 1 base, there was a span of 17 bases. The germline V gene encodes CDR1 MNHGY and CDR2 SAAAGT.

The V gene is TRBV15, the J gene TRBJ2-2, with 9 bases lining up with TRBD1. Unmatched junction bases numbered 7, after V lost 2 bases and J lost 6 bases. The V gene's germline CDR1 is LNHNV and CDR2 YYDKDF (reference sequence). The CDR3 has 16 residues. The DNA of the CDR3 is TGTGCCACCAGCAGAAGGACAGGGGAAATCGCCGGGGAGCTGTTTTTT. The encoded protein is CATSRRTGEIAGELFF.

V and J are TRBV28 and TRBJ1-4; D is unresolved. Trimming took off 7 bases at V and 5 bases at J, with 17 bases between the two ends. The CDR3 loop spans 15 amino acids. Germline-derived CDR1 and CDR2 are MDHEN and SYDVKM. The CDR3 region has the DNA TGTGCCAGCACTTCGAGTGGGATTATGAATGAAAAACTGTTTTTT. Protein: CASTSSGIMNEKLFF. Combining the CDR3 with reference TRBV28 and TRBJ1-4 gives the whole variable domain DVKVTQSSRYLVKRTGEKVFLECVQDMDHENMFWYRQDPGLGLRLIYFSYDVKMKEKGDIPEGYSVSREKKERFSLILESASTNQTSMYLCASTSSGIMNEKLFFGSGTQLSVL.

J is TRBJ2-7 and V is TRBV6-8, with D possibly TRBD2 on 6 matching bases. The germline CDR1 and CDR2 sequences are MNHGY and SAAAGT. V was cut by 9 bases and J by 7 bases, with 25 bases left in between. The CDR3 contains 15 residues. The CDR3 loop reads CARGRLVTGLREQYF. In DNA, the CDR3 is TGTGCCAGGGGCCGACTAGTGACCGGTTTAAGAGAGCAGTACTTC.

The J gene is TRBJ1-2, the V gene TRBV29-1; D remains ambiguous. The CDR3 sequence is 12 residues long. The V end lost 6 bases, the J end lost 3 bases, and 11 bases lay between the germline ends. Germline assignment: CDR1 SQVTM and CDR2 ANQGSEA. The CDR3: CSVAPDDYGYTF. Here the CDR3 DNA reads TGCAGCGTAGCTCCAGATGACTATGGCTACACCTTC.

V and J are TRBV5-1 and TRBJ2-1, with 8 bases fitting TRBD2. The trim removed 1 base at V and 3 bases at J, leaving 9 bases unmatched. Germline CDR1 SGHRS, CDR2 YFSETQ. CDR3 length: 17 amino acids. The CDR3: CASSLSGRGAYYNEQFF. DNA of the CDR3: TGCGCCAGCAGCTTGTCCGGGAGGGGGGCTTACTACAATGAGCAGTTCTTC.

The chain carries TRBV9 and TRBJ1-1; 7 bases are a match to TRBD1. This CDR3 spans 14 amino acids. Unmatched junction bases numbered 5, after V lost 5 bases and J lost 1 base. Germline V gives CDR1 SGDLS, CDR2 YYNGEE. The CDR3, as DNA: TGTGCCAGCAGTAGAGGGACAGCGAACACTGAAGCTTTCTTT. This translates into CASSRGTANTEAFF.

The chain joins TRBV5-1 to TRBJ2-6; the match to TRBD1 covers 7 bases. Germline CDR1 SGHRS, CDR2 YFSETQ. The trim removed 4 bases at V and 2 bases at J, leaving 6 bases unmatched. CDR3 size: 16 residues. The CDR3 DNA is TGCGCCAGCAGCCAAAATACAGGGGCTGGGGCCAACGTCCTGACTTTC. Translated, it gives CASSQNTGAGANVLTF.

V and J are TRBV6-8 and TRBJ2-5, with a weak D call TRBD2 (5 bases). V shed 7 bases and J shed 5 bases, with 17 bases lying between them. The CDR3 runs 14 residues. Germline assignment: CDR1 MNHGY and CDR2 SAAAGT. The CDR3 sequence: CASTETFRTETQYF. In nucleotides, the CDR3 is TGTGCCAGCACCGAGACCTTCAGGACTGAGACCCAGTACTTC.

This sequence joins TRBV7-4 and TRBJ1-2; D remains ambiguous. V shed 9 bases and J shed 4 bases, with 18 bases lying between them. Germline values: CDR1 SGHVT, CDR2 SQSDAQ. The CDR3 is 14 amino acids. The CDR3: CARRLPYGSYGYTF. CDR3 nucleotides: TGTGCCAGAAGACTACCGTACGGGTCCTATGGCTACACCTTC.

The V call is TRBV9, the J call TRBJ1-2; 8 bases match TRBD1. The V gene end was trimmed by 5 bases and the J gene end by 0 bases; junction bases not matched to a gene: 9. The length of the CDR3 is 16 residues. Per germline, CDR1 SGDLS and CDR2 YYNGEE. Here the CDR3 reads CASSLGTGVTNYGYTF. The DNA of the CDR3 is TGTGCCAGCAGTTTAGGGACAGGAGTTACTAACTATGGCTACACCTTC.

V gene TRBV11-3 combines with J gene TRBJ1-6, with 7 bases fitting TRBD1. Losses at the gene ends were 5 bases for V and 2 bases for J; bases not matched to a gene: 3. CDR1 is SGHNT and CDR2 is YENEEA in the germline V gene. The CDR3 is 15 residues long. CDR3 in DNA: TGTGCCAGCAGCGTCGGGACAGCCTATAATTCACCCCTCCACTTT. Translated, it gives CASSVGTAYNSPLHF.

V is TRBV6-8 and J is TRBJ2-1, with 9 bases fitting TRBD2. V lost 5 bases and J lost 6; bases outside the gene matches: 11. Germline lookup yields CDR1 MNHGY and CDR2 SAAAGT. The length of the CDR3 is 16 residues. The CDR3 reads CASSDWASGNPNEQFF. The CDR3 nucleotides are TGTGCCAGCAGTGACTGGGCTAGCGGGAACCCCAATGAGCAGTTCTTC.

The chain employs TRBV6-8 and TRBJ2-7; D is unresolved. CDR1 MNHGY and CDR2 SAAAGT come from the germline V gene. V lost 7 bases and J lost 0, with 10 bases in between. This CDR3 spans 13 amino acids. The DNA of the CDR3 is TGTGCCAGCAAGGGCAGGATCTCCTACGAGCAGTACTTC. Translation: CASKGRISYEQYF.

CDR3 sequence reads: CASSPTGDSNQPQHF. The CDR3 nucleotides are TGTGCCAGCAGCCCCACAGGAGATAGCAATCAGCCCCAGCATTTT. The rearrangement joins TRBV6-8 to TRBJ1-5, with D perhaps matching TRBD1 (5 bases). CDR1 and CDR2 from the germline V gene are MNHGY and SAAAGT. This CDR3 region has 15 residues. The ends were cut back, 6 bases at V and 0 bases at J, with 12 bases in the middle.

The rearrangement links TRBV28 to TRBJ1-6; D possibly corresponds to TRBD1 (5 bases). Germline CDR1 reads MDHEN; CDR2 reads SYDVKM. The CDR3 runs to 15 residues. V lost 5 bases and J 8 bases, leaving 16 bases between the germline ends. The chain's CDR3 is CASSATGTVDSPLHF. CDR3 in DNA: TGTGCCAGCAGTGCTACCGGGACGGTGGATTCACCCCTCCACTTT.

This clone was observed a single time. At one of its ends the junction is not consistent with the germline gene, which may arise from a read error. The chain carries TRBV6-8 and TRBJ1-1; maybe TRBD1 (6 bases). Germline V gene data show CDR1 as MNHGY and CDR2 as SAAAGT. This CDR3 has 14 amino acids. The CDR3, as DNA: TGTGCCATCAGTGGAGGTACAGGGACCACTGAAGCTTTCTTT. It translates to CAISGGTGTTEAFF.

The rearrangement uses TRBV6-1 and TRBJ1-5; no clear D gene. V lost 0 bases and J lost 1, with 10 bases in between. The CDR3 sequence is 16 residues long. From germline, CDR1 is MNHNS and CDR2 SASEGT. The CDR3 bases are TGTGCCAGCAGTGAAGCCGCGTTAAACAGCAATCAGCCCCAGCATTTT. As protein: CASSEAALNSNQPQHF.